What follows describes a single T cell receptor beta chain. Trimming left V 4 bases short and J 0 bases short, with 12 bases between. CDR1 and CDR2 (germline): LNHDA, SQIVND (reference sequence). This CDR3 comprises 16 residues. Method: immunoSEQ multiplex PCR; TCRdb's copy keeps in-frame clones and lacks some. The sample holds 90,000 to 120,000 clones, 85% to 95% seen once. This sample is part of a study of T cell changes during pregnancy in multiple sclerosis. This TCR was recovered from a female donor in good health, enrolled as a control in a pregnancy study. Sample: peripheral blood, taken in the third trimester of pregnancy. This chain joins TRBV19 and TRBJ2-2, with D perhaps TRBD1 (6 bases). In DNA, the CDR3 is TGTGCCAGTAGTAAAACAGGGCGCGCGAACACCGGGGAGCTGTTTTTT. This encodes CASSKTGRANTGELFF.